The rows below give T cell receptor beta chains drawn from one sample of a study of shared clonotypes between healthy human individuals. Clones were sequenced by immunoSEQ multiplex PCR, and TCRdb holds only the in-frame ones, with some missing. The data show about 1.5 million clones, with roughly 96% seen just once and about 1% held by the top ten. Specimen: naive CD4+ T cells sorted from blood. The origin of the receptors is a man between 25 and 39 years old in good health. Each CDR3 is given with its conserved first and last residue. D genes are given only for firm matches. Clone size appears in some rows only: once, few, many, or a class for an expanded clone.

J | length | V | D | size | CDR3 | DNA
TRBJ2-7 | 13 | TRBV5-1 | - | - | CASSLQKESEQYF | TGCGCCAGCAGCTTACAGAAGGAGTCCGAGCAGTACTTC
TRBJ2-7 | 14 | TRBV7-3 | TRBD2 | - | CASSLAAGGYEQYF | TGTGCCAGCAGCTTAGCAGCGGGAGGGTACGAGCAGTACTTC
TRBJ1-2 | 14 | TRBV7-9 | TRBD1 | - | CASSSQTGTAGYTF | TGTGCCAGCAGCTCCCAGACAGGGACGGCTGGCTACACCTTC
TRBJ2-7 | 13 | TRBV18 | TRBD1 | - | CASSRDRAYEQYF | TGTGCCAGCTCACGGGACAGGGCCTACGAGCAGTACTTC
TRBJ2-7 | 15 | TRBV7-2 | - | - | CASSLVSGSWHEQYF | TGTGCCAGCAGCTTAGTATCAGGGTCATGGCACGAGCAGTACTTC
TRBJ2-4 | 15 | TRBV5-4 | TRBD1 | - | CASSAPGTGEDIQYF | TGTGCCAGCAGCGCGCCCGGGACAGGGGAGGACATTCAGTACTTC
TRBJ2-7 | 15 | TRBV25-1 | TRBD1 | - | CASSRPGQSSYEQYF | TGTGCCAGCAGTAGACCGGGACAGTCCTCCTACGAGCAGTACTTC
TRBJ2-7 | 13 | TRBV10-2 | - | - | CASSEKLAYEQYF | TGCGCCAGCAGTGAGAAACTAGCCTACGAGCAGTACTTC
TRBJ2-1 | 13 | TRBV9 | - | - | CASNRDLGHEQFF | TGTGCCAGCAACCGGGACCTGGGGCATGAGCAGTTCTTC
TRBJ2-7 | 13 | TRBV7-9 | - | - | CASRLLTQYEQYF | TGTGCCAGCAGGCTTTTGACGCAGTACGAGCAGTACTTC
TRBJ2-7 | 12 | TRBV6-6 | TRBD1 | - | CASRYYRGEQYF | TGTGCCAGCAGATACTACAGGGGCGAGCAGTACTTC
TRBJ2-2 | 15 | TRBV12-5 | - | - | CASGFWDSNTGELFF | TGTGCTAGTGGTTTTTGGGACTCGAACACCGGGGAGCTGTTTTTT
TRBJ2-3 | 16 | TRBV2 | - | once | CASSPAVSRSTDTQYF | TGTGCCAGCAGTCCCGCGGTTAGTCGCAGCACAGATACGCAGTATTTT
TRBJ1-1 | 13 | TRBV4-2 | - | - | CASSPGVISEAFF | TGTGCCAGCAGCCCAGGGGTTATCTCTGAAGCTTTCTTT
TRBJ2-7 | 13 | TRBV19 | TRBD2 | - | CASSMGEGYEQYF | TGTGCCAGTAGTATGGGGGAGGGTTACGAGCAGTACTTC
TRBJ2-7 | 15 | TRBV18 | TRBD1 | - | CASSPKGTGTYEQYF | TGTGCCAGCTCACCAAAGGGGACAGGGACCTACGAGCAGTACTTC
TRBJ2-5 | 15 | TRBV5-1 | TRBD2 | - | CASSFLTSAQETQYF | TGCGCCAGCAGCTTCCTTACTAGCGCCCAAGAGACCCAGTACTTC
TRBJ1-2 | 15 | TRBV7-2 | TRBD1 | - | CASSLGRQGSGGYTF | TGTGCCAGCAGCTTAGGTCGACAGGGGAGCGGTGGCTACACCTTC
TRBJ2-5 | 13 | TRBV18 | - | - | CASSPPTRETQYF | TGTGCCAGCTCACCCCCCACGCGGGAGACCCAGTACTTC
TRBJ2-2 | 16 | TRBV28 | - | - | CASSLRVSANTGELFF | TGTGCCAGCAGTTTGCGGGTGAGCGCGAACACCGGGGAGCTGTTTTTT
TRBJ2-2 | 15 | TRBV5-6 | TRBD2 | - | CASRGSGKNTGELFF | TGTGCCAGCAGGGGGAGCGGGAAGAACACCGGGGAGCTGTTTTTT
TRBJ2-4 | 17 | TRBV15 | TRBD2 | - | CATSGLAGAVAKNIQYF | TGTGCCACCTCGGGACTAGCGGGAGCTGTCGCCAAAAACATTCAGTACTTC
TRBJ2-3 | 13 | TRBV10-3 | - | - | CAISASITDTQYF | TGTGCCATCAGTGCTTCTATCACAGATACGCAGTATTTT
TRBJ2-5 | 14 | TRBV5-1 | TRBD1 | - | CASSFGQGSETQYF | TGCGCCAGCAGCTTTGGACAGGGATCAGAGACCCAGTACTTC
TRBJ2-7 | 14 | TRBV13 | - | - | CASSLRSGRTEQYF | TGTGCCAGCAGCTTAAGATCTGGCCGTACTGAGCAGTACTTC
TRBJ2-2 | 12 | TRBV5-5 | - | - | CASSFDPGELFF | TGTGCCAGCAGCTTCGATCCGGGGGAGCTGTTTTTT
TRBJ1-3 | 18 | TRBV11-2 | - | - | CASRSLRQGEGPGNTIYF | TGTGCCAGCAGATCCCTTCGGCAGGGTGAAGGTCCTGGAAACACCATATATTTT
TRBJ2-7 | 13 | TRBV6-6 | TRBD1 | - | CASRGTESYEQYF | TGTGCCAGCAGAGGGACAGAATCCTACGAGCAGTACTTC
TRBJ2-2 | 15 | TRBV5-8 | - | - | CASSLAWRVTGELFF | TGTGCCAGCAGCTTGGCCTGGCGGGTGACCGGGGAGCTGTTTTTT
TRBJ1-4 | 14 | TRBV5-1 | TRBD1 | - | CASSLGQGSEKLFF | TGCGCCAGCAGCTTGGGACAGGGGAGTGAAAAACTGTTTTTT
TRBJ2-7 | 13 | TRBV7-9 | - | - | CASSLRATDEQYF | TGTGCCAGCAGCTTAAGGGCCACGGACGAGCAGTACTTC
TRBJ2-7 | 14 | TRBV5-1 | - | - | CASSPLGTGREQYF | TGCGCCAGCAGCCCCCTGGGGACCGGTCGCGAGCAGTACTTC
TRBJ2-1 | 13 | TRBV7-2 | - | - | CASSFQVANEQFF | TGTGCCAGCAGCTTTCAAGTCGCTAATGAGCAGTTCTTC
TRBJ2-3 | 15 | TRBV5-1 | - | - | CASSLDGTSTDTQYF | TGCGCCAGCAGCTTGGACGGTACTAGCACAGATACGCAGTATTTT
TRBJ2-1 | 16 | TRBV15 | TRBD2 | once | CATSRGAGGAYNEQFF | TGTGCCACCAGCAGAGGGGCGGGAGGGGCCTACAATGAGCAGTTCTTC
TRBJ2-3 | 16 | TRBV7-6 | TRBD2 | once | CASSIPRTSGTDTQYF | TGTGCCAGCAGCATACCCCGGACTAGCGGCACAGATACGCAGTATTTT
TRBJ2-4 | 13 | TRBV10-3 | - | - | CAISESTKNIQYF | TGTGCCATCAGTGAGTCGACCAAAAACATTCAGTACTTC
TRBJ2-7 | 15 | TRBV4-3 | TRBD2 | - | CASSRTSGAPYEQYF | TGCGCCAGCAGCCGGACTAGCGGGGCACCCTACGAGCAGTACTTC